Below, 22 T cell receptor beta chains from the same sample are listed, as sequenced in a study of blood T cell repertoires in COVID-19. Clones were read by immunoSEQ multiplex PCR, and TCRdb kept only the in-frame ones, dropping some. This table has tens of thousands of clones, around 82% appearing once. The sample was peripheral blood. The receptors come from a human donor in a cohort sampled during active COVID-19.

This clone was observed a single time. This chain uses TRBV18 with TRBJ1-5; no firm D call. Trimming removed 2 bases from V and 7 bases from J, with 9 bases in between. The CDR3 spans 13 residues. The germline V gene has CDR1 KGHSH and CDR2 LQKENI. The CDR3 reads CASSPAGGQPQHF. The CDR3 nucleotides read TGTGCCAGCTCACCAGCAGGCGGGCAGCCCCAGCATTTT.

This clone was seen only once. This chain connects TRBV11-2 to TRBJ1-2; no clear D gene. V was shortened by 5 bases and J by 8 bases, with 27 bases between the two germline ends. The germline CDR1 and CDR2 sequences are SGHAT and FQNNGV. CDR3 length: 17 residues. CDR3 protein: CASSDFLRVGDGGGYTF. CDR3 bases: TGTGCCAGCAGCGACTTCCTAAGAGTGGGAGACGGAGGCGGCTACACCTTC.

The gene calls are TRBV6-1 and TRBJ2-2, with D possibly TRBD1 on 7 matching bases. Germline lookup yields CDR1 MNHNS and CDR2 SASEGT. The CDR3 length is 16 residues. V shed 0 bases and J shed 4 bases, with 12 bases lying between them. The CDR3 coding sequence is TGTGCCAGCAGTGAAGCTGGAGGGGGCGGCACCGGGGAGCTGTTTTTT. Translation gives CASSEAGGGGTGELFF.

This rearrangement joins TRBV27 to TRBJ2-6; 8 bases fit TRBD2. The length of the CDR3 is 17 residues. Looked up from germline, CDR1 is MNHEY and CDR2 is SMNVEV (reference sequence). Trimming took 3 bases from V and 0 from J; bases not matched to a gene: 4. The CDR3 bases are TGTGCCAGCAGTTTTACCCGGGGGGGCTCTGGGGCCAACGTCCTGACTTTC. Protein: CASSFTRGGSGANVLTF.

J is TRBJ2-7 and V is TRBV12-3 or TRBV12-4; 9 bases align to TRBD1. The CDR3 is 13 amino acids. With V trimmed by 4 bases and J by 5 bases, 3 bases remained unmatched. CDR3 nucleotide sequence: TGTGCCAGCAGTTGGGACAGGGTAGACGAGCAGTACTTC. It yields the protein CASSWDRVDEQYF.

V and J are TRBV7-2 and TRBJ1-1; 8 nucleotides align to TRBD1. Germline V gene sequence: CDR1 SGHTA, CDR2 FQGNSA. V shed 5 bases, J shed 4 bases, and the junction held 9 bases outside the gene matches. This CDR3 is 15 amino acids long. DNA for the CDR3: TGTGCCAGCAGCAATCAGGGGGCGAGGGGCACTGAAGCTTTCTTT. Its protein product is CASSNQGARGTEAFF.

V and J are TRBV5-6 and TRBJ1-6, with no clear D. The germline V gene encodes CDR1 SGHDT and CDR2 YYEEEE. V was pared by 0 bases and J by 2 bases, with 12 bases between. CDR3 length: 17 residues. The CDR3 loop reads CASSLVAGEAYNSPLHF. DNA for the CDR3: TGTGCCAGCAGCTTGGTGGCGGGAGAAGCCTATAATTCACCCCTCCACTTT.

On this clone itself: Different DNA sequences within this sample yield the same CDR3. The chain couples TRBV6-5 to TRBJ1-4, with D perhaps TRBD1 (5 bases). Trimming removed 2 bases from V and 2 bases from J, with 9 bases in between. The germline V gene has CDR1 MNHEY and CDR2 SVGAGI. This CDR3 contains 15 residues. The CDR3 nucleotides read TGTGCCAGCAGTTACACGGGGGGTACTAATGAAAAACTGTTTTTT. This codes for CASSYTGGTNEKLFF.

The chain recombines TRBV6-2 or TRBV6-3 with TRBJ2-3; D gene ambiguous. V shed 5 bases and J shed 2 bases, with 5 bases lying between them. The CDR3 runs to 12 residues. The germline gives CDR1 MNHEY, CDR2 SVGEGT. The CDR3 sequence is CASSTNTDTQYF. The CDR3 coding sequence is TGTGCCAGCAGTACAAACACAGATACGCAGTATTTT.

The V call is TRBV3-1 (or the pseudogene TRBV3-2), the J call TRBJ2-3; TRBD2 aligns across 7 bases. Trimming cost V 4 bases and J 2 bases; bases outside gene matches: 3. This CDR3 contains 14 residues. Germline CDR1 is LGHDT and CDR2 is YNNKEL (reference sequence). CDR3 in amino acids: CASSLGTNTDTQYF. The CDR3 nucleotides are TGTGCCAGCAGCCTCGGGACTAACACAGATACGCAGTATTTT.

CDR3 amino acids: CASSYFGGGEKLFF. The CDR3 DNA is TGTGCCAGCAGTTACTTTGGGGGAGGTGAAAAACTGTTTTTT. The rearrangement links TRBV6-5 to TRBJ1-4; D might be TRBD1 (5 bases). This CDR3 contains 14 residues. Trimming left V 1 base short and J 7 bases short, with 10 bases between. Germline values: CDR1 MNHEY, CDR2 SVGAGI.

This clone was seen a single time. This rearrangement joins TRBV5-1 to TRBJ2-7; 7 nucleotides align to TRBD1. Germline CDR1 is SGHRS and CDR2 is YFSETQ. The CDR3 runs to 14 residues. The V gene end was trimmed by 4 bases and the J gene end by 2 bases; junction bases not matched to a gene: 6. In nucleotides, the CDR3 is TGCGCCAGCAGCACGCGACAGGGACCCTACGAGCAGTACTTC. Amino acids: CASSTRQGPYEQYF.

The chain employs TRBV28 and TRBJ1-2; D uncertain. This CDR3 is 14 amino acids long. Trimming left V 2 bases short and J 2 bases short, with 9 bases between. CDR1 and CDR2 from the germline V gene are MDHEN and SYDVKM. CDR3 DNA sequence: TGTGCCAGCAGTTTACTCTCGGTGAACTATGGCTACACCTTC. As protein: CASSLLSVNYGYTF.

V is TRBV6-1 and J is TRBJ2-7; the match to TRBD1 covers 8 bases. Per the germline V gene, CDR1 is MNHNS and CDR2 is SASEGT. The CDR3 is 16 residues long. J gave up 2 bases and V 2 bases, and 8 bases lay outside the gene matches. The CDR3, as DNA: TGTGCCAGCAGTGAATACGCCTCACAGGGGGCCTACGAGCAGTACTTC. It specifies CASSEYASQGAYEQYF.

V is TRBV15 and J is TRBJ2-5, with unresolved D. There are 15 residues in the CDR3. V was clipped by 0 bases and J by 5 bases, with 13 bases between them. Germline CDR1 and CDR2: LNHNV and YYDKDF (reference sequence). The CDR3 DNA is TGTGCCACCAGCAGAGACGGGTGGAACGGGGAGACCCAGTACTTC. Translation gives CATSRDGWNGETQYF. The entire variable domain, with the rest obtained from reference TRBV15 and TRBJ2-5, is as follows: DAMVIQNPRYQVTQFGKPVTLSCSQTLNHNVMYWYQQKSSQAPKLLFHYYDKDFNNEADTPDNFQSRRPNTSFCFLDIRSPGLGDTAMYLCATSRDGWNGETQYFGPGTRLLVL.

The chain employs TRBV6-5 and TRBJ1-5, with a weak D call TRBD1 (5 bases). V shed 4 bases and J shed 0 bases, with 7 bases lying between them. Germline lookup yields CDR1 MNHEY and CDR2 SVGAGI. The CDR3 is 14 residues long. The CDR3 is CASSSTDSNQPQHF. The CDR3 DNA follows: TGTGCCAGCAGTTCGACAGATAGCAATCAGCCCCAGCATTTT.

This clone was seen only once. The rearrangement uses TRBV11-2 and TRBJ2-3; 13 nucleotides line up with TRBD2. Germline V lookup: CDR1 SGHAT, CDR2 FQNNGV. This CDR3 contains 18 residues. V dropped 5 bases and J dropped 3; count of bases not matched to a gene: 11. CDR3 DNA sequence: TGTGCCAGCAGCCTCTCGTATACGACTAGCGGGGGGACAGATACGCAGTATTTT. Encoded protein: CASSLSYTTSGGTDTQYF.

This chain joins TRBV4-2 and TRBJ1-6; 8 bases fit TRBD1. The V gene's germline CDR1 is LGHNA and CDR2 YNFKEQ. Trimming took 2 bases from V and 8 from J; bases not matched to a gene: 11. The CDR3 is 17 amino acids. The CDR3 sequence: CASSQPPGGVGDSPLHF. The DNA for the CDR3 is TGTGCCAGCAGCCAACCTCCAGGGGGCGTCGGGGATTCACCCCTCCACTTT.

J is TRBJ2-3 and V is TRBV10-3; tentatively, D is TRBD2 (6 bases). Germline loops: CDR1 ENHRY, CDR2 SYGVKD. This CDR3 has 15 amino acids. Between the trimmed V and J ends, which lost 6 bases and 1 base, there was a span of 14 bases. The CDR3 nucleotides read TGTGCCATCAGGAAGACCACGGGAGGCACAGATACGCAGTATTTT. Protein: CAIRKTTGGTDTQYF.

This chain uses TRBV13 with TRBJ1-3; 10 bases agree with TRBD1. The CDR3 totals 16 residues. V lost 5 bases and J lost 1; bases outside the gene matches: 5. The germline V gene has CDR1 PRHDT and CDR2 FYEKMQ (reference sequence). CDR3 amino acids: CASSRGDRGSGNTIYF. Here the CDR3 DNA reads TGTGCCAGCAGCCGAGGGGACAGGGGATCTGGAAACACCATATATTTT.

The chain uses TRBV15 and TRBJ2-1, with 9 bases fitting TRBD1. Germline V gene sequence: CDR1 LNHNV, CDR2 YYDKDF (reference sequence). V trimming: 2 bases; J trimming: 0 bases; junction bases outside the gene matches: 2. CDR3 size: 16 residues. CDR3 DNA: TGTGCCACCAGCAGAACGACAGGGGGCTCCTACAATGAGCAGTTCTTC. It is translated as CATSRTTGGSYNEQFF.

V usage is TRBV7-6 and J usage is TRBJ2-3; 14 bases are shared with TRBD2. The CDR3 contains 16 residues. Trimming cost V 5 bases and J 3 bases; bases outside gene matches: 4. CDR1 and CDR2 (germline): SGHVS, FNYEAQ. The CDR3, as DNA: TGTGCCAGCAGCCCCGGACTAGCGGGGGGAACAGATACGCAGTATTTT. Translation gives CASSPGLAGGTDTQYF. Full variable domain (remainder filled in from reference TRBV7-6 and TRBJ2-3): GAGVSQSPRYKVTKRGQDVALRCDPISGHVSLYWYRQALGQGPEFLTYFNYEAQQDKSGLPNDRFSAERPEGSISTLTIQRTEQRDSAMYRCASSPGLAGGTDTQYFGPGTRLTVL.